This T cell receptor beta chain was identified in a study of beta chain features in type 1 diabetes. A remark on this clone: Its antigen is unidentified.

This CDR3 is built from 16 residues. Germline CDR1 reads MGHDK; CDR2 reads SYGVNS. V trimming: 6 bases; J trimming: 4 bases; junction bases outside the gene matches: 9. Sequenced material consisted of expressed TCRB transcripts (all of the isolated RNA was reverse transcribed). Sequencing used immunoSEQ multiplex PCR; TCRdb keeps in-frame clones, though not all of them. The sample consists of roughly 250,000 clones, roughly 22% of them appearing once. Regarding the study as a whole: Fewer insertions but more deletions were seen at VDJ junctions in type 1 diabetes patients. People with Type 1 diabetes carried modestly yet significantly shorter TCRB CDR3s in all four CD4+ subsets.

Sequenced material: naive CD4+ T cells from blood. The clonotype originates from a woman in her thirties or forties with type 1 diabetes. The V call is TRBV25-1, the J call TRBJ2-3; 11 positions match TRBD2. The chain's CDR3 is CASSDDSGGAPDTQYF. DNA of the CDR3: TGTGCCAGCAGCGACGATAGCGGGGGGGCCCCAGATACGCAGTATTTT. Full variable domain (outside the CDR3, taken from reference TRBV25-1 and TRBJ2-3): EADIYQTPRYLVIGTGKKITLECSQTMGHDKMYWYQQDPGMELHLIHYSYGVNSTEKGDLSSESTVSRIRTEHFPLTLESARPSHTSQYLCASSDDSGGAPDTQYFGPGTRLTVL.